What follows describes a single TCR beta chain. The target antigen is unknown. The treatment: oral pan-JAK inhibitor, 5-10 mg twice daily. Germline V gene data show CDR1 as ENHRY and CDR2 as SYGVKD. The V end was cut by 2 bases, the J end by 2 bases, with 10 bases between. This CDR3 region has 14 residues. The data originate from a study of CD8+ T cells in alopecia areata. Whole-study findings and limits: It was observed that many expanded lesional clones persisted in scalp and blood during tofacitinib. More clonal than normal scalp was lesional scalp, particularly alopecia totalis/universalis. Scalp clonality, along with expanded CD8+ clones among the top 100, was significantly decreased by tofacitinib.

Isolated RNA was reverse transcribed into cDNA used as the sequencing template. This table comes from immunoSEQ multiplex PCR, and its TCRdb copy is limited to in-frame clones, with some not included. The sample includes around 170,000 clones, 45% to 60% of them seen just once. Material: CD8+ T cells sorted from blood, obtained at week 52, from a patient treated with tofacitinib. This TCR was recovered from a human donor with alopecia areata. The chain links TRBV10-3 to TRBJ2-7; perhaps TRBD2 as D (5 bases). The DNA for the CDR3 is TGTGCCATCAGTGAGGCGGGCAGTCCCTACGAGCAGTACTTC. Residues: CAISEAGSPYEQYF.